This T cell receptor beta chain was retrieved from a study of Graves' ophthalmopathy and Graves' hyperthyroidism. In regard to this clonotype: This may stem from a read error, because a much larger clone lies one nucleotide away. It is likely a read error, because the conserved phenylalanine at the end of the CDR3 is missing.

Germline V lookup: CDR1 SEHNR, CDR2 FQNEAQ (reference sequence). V shed 5 bases, J shed 1 base, and the junction held 8 bases outside the gene matches. This CDR3 region has 15 residues. RNA transcripts provided the template for amplifying TCR beta CDR3 regions. Second-round multiplex PCR came after a first-round RT-PCR that employed HTBI primers. A single record per CDR3 protein comes from TCRdb applying MiXCR to the multiplex PCR reads. The sample includes almost 750,000 distinct CDR3 sequences, approximately 40% seen only once; the top ten take 44%. The sequence was collected from an adult man with Graves' ophthalmopathy. The gene calls are TRBV7-9 and TRBJ2-7; 7 bases agree with TRBD1. The sequencing input was peripheral blood. CDR3 coding DNA: TGTGCCAGCAGCGCCCAAGGGACAGCGTCCTACGAGCAGTACTGC. Translated: CASSAQGTASYEQYC.